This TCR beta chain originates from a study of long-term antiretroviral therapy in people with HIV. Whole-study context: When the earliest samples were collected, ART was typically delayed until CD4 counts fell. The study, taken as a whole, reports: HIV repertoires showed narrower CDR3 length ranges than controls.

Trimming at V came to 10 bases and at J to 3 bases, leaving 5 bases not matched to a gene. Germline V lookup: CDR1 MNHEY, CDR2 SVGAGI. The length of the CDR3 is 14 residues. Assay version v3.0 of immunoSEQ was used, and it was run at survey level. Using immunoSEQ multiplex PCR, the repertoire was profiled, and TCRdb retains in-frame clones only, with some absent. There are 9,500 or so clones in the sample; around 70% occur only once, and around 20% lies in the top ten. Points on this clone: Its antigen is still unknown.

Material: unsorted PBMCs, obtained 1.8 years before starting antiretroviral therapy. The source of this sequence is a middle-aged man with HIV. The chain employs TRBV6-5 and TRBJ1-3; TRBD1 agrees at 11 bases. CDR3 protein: CATGQGARGNTIYF. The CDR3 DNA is TGTGCCACAGGACAGGGGGCGCGTGGAAACACCATATATTTT.